This T cell receptor (beta chain) appears in the sequencing data of a study of spatial heterogeneity in lung cancer. Germline CDR1 LGHDT, CDR2 YNNKEL (reference sequence). Trimming took 1 base from V and 4 from J; bases not matched to a gene: 9. This CDR3 region has 16 residues. Of note for this clonotype: Its target is not known. This beta chain represents an off-target read in a library built for alpha chains; its size is of limited meaning.

Described time point: sample taken at primary tumor resection. Donation came from some 72 patients with untreated early-stage non-small cell lung cancer. Unsorted whole RNA of tumor, nontumor lung or frozen PBMC was sequenced. A single record per CDR3 protein comes from TCRdb applying MiXCR to the 5' RACE reads. The sample holds roughly 3,500 distinct CDR3 sequences, about 7% seen once. Points from the study as a whole: Ubiquitous expanded TCR counts tracked ubiquitous nonsynonymous mutations; regional expanded TCR counts tracked regional nonsynonymous mutations. The study estimated about 7% alpha and approximately 14% beta chain coverage of tumor T cells. Tracking of tumor mutation counts was seen in expanded intratumoral alpha and beta TCR counts.

This TCR was sampled from a male donor with early-stage non-small cell lung cancer. Material: lung tumor tissue, obtained at surgery. The gene calls are TRBV3-1 and TRBJ2-5; 7 bases align to TRBD2. This chain's CDR3 is CASSQVSGGRGETQYF. The CDR3 region has the DNA TGTGCCAGCAGCCAAGTTTCTGGGGGGAGGGGAGAGACCCAGTACTTC.